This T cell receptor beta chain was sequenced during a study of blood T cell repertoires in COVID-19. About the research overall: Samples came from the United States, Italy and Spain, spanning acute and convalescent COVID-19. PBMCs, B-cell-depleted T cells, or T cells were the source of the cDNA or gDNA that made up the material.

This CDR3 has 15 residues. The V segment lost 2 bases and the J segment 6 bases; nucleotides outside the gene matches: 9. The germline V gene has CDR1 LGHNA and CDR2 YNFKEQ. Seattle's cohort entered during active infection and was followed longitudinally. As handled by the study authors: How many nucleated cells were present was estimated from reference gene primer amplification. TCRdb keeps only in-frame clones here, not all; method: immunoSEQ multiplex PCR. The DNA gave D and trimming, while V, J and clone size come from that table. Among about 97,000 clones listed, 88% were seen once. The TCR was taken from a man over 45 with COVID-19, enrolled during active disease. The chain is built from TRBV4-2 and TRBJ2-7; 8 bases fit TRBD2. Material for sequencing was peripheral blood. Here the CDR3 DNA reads TGTGCCAGCAGCCAACCGGGGGGGCTGGGTTCCGAGCAGTACTTC. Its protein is CASSQPGGLGSEQYF.